The rows below give T cell receptor beta chains drawn from one sample of a study of cytomegalovirus exposure and HLA in healthy donors. Assay used: immunoSEQ multiplex PCR; TCRdb lists only in-frame clones, some missing. The table shows about 130,000 clones, with roughly four fifths occurring only once. The sequenced material came from PBMCs. The source of these receptors is a woman aged 55 to 70 in good health and CMV-seropositive. The CDR3 runs from the conserved cysteine through the conserved F or W. The order of the fields is CDR3 protein, CDR3 DNA, J gene, V gene, clone size, D gene. A D gene is named only where the DNA matches it firmly. Only some rows state a clone size, as once, few, many or a class for expanded clones.

CDR3 protein: CASSRDSTNTEAFF
CDR3 DNA: TGCGCCAGCAGCCGGGACTCGACAAACACTGAAGCTTTCTTT
J gene: TRBJ1-1
V gene: TRBV5-1
clone size: NA
D gene: NA

CDR3 protein: CSALLTSGIF
CDR3 DNA: TGCAGTGCTCTCTTGACTAGCGGGATCTTC
J gene: TRBJ2-1
V gene: TRBV20-1
clone size: NA
D gene: TRBD2

CDR3 protein: CASSSGGALEAFF
CDR3 DNA: TGTGCCAGCAGCTCGGGAGGAGCCTTAGAAGCTTTCTTT
J gene: TRBJ1-1
V gene: TRBV6-5
clone size: NA
D gene: NA

CDR3 protein: CASSKREGGNQPQHF
CDR3 DNA: TGTGCCAGTAGTAAAAGGGAGGGCGGCAATCAGCCCCAGCATTTT
J gene: TRBJ1-5
V gene: TRBV19
clone size: NA
D gene: NA

CDR3 protein: CASRSPTGGRGYTF
CDR3 DNA: TGTGCCAGCAGATCCCCGACAGGGGGGCGTGGCTACACCTTC
J gene: TRBJ1-2
V gene: TRBV6-1
clone size: NA
D gene: TRBD1

CDR3 protein: CASSSKGTVNTEAFF
CDR3 DNA: TGTGCCAGTAGTAGCAAAGGGACAGTAAACACTGAAGCTTTCTTT
J gene: TRBJ1-1
V gene: TRBV19
clone size: NA
D gene: TRBD1

CDR3 protein: CASSPQQGRNSGNTIYF
CDR3 DNA: TGTGCCAGCTCACCACAACAGGGGCGAAACTCTGGAAACACCATATATTTT
J gene: TRBJ1-3
V gene: TRBV18
clone size: NA
D gene: TRBD1

CDR3 protein: CASSSGLRTDTQYF
CDR3 DNA: TGTGCCAGTAGTTCCGGACTTCGCACAGATACGCAGTATTTT
J gene: TRBJ2-3
V gene: TRBV19
clone size: NA
D gene: NA

CDR3 protein: CASSPQEARGDTEAFF
CDR3 DNA: TGTGCCAGCTCACCCCAAGAGGCTCGGGGGGACACTGAAGCTTTCTTT
J gene: TRBJ1-1
V gene: TRBV18
clone size: NA
D gene: NA

CDR3 protein: CAWSVRGKGIYEQYF
CDR3 DNA: TGTGCCTGGAGTGTACGAGGGAAAGGAATCTACGAGCAGTACTTC
J gene: TRBJ2-7
V gene: TRBV30
clone size: NA
D gene: NA

CDR3 protein: CASSLGNDGNTIYF
CDR3 DNA: TGTGCCAGTAGTCTTGGCAATGATGGAAACACCATATATTTT
J gene: TRBJ1-3
V gene: TRBV19
clone size: NA
D gene: NA

CDR3 protein: CASSLPGGGETQYF
CDR3 DNA: TGCGCCAGCAGCCTACCGGGGGGGGGTGAGACCCAGTACTTC
J gene: TRBJ2-5
V gene: TRBV5-1
clone size: NA
D gene: TRBD2

CDR3 protein: CASSLREGDTQYF
CDR3 DNA: TGTGCCAGCAGCTTACGGGAGGGGGATACGCAGTATTTT
J gene: TRBJ2-3
V gene: TRBV7-3
clone size: NA
D gene: TRBD2

CDR3 protein: CASSLLDRGQTEAFF
CDR3 DNA: TGTGCCAGCAGCTTACTAGACAGGGGGCAAACTGAAGCTTTCTTT
J gene: TRBJ1-1
V gene: TRBV7-6
clone size: NA
D gene: TRBD1

CDR3 protein: CASSATGNTEAFF
CDR3 DNA: TGTGCCAGCAGCGCAACAGGGAACACTGAAGCTTTCTTT
J gene: TRBJ1-1
V gene: TRBV6-4
clone size: NA
D gene: NA

CDR3 protein: CASSREGGVDLHGYTF
CDR3 DNA: TGCGCCAGCAGCCGGGAGGGAGGGGTCGACTTGCATGGCTACACCTTC
J gene: TRBJ1-2
V gene: TRBV4-3
clone size: NA
D gene: NA

CDR3 protein: CASSHRGAGGSRSYEQYF
CDR3 DNA: TGTGCCAGCAGCCACCGAGGGGCGGGGGGGAGCCGCTCCTACGAGCAGTACTTC
J gene: TRBJ2-7
V gene: TRBV13
clone size: NA
D gene: TRBD2

CDR3 protein: CASSLSGNEQYF
CDR3 DNA: TGTGCCAGCAGCTTATCAGGGAACGAGCAGTACTTC
J gene: TRBJ2-7
V gene: TRBV7-9
clone size: NA
D gene: NA

CDR3 protein: CASSPFRERGGTETQYF
CDR3 DNA: TGTGCCAGCAGCCCTTTTCGTGAGCGGGGGGGCACAGAGACCCAGTACTTC
J gene: TRBJ2-5
V gene: TRBV7-2
clone size: NA
D gene: TRBD2

CDR3 protein: CASSVGTGGAGGYGYTF
CDR3 DNA: TGTGCCAGCAGCGTCGGGACAGGGGGCGCGGGAGGCTATGGCTACACCTTC
J gene: TRBJ1-2
V gene: TRBV9
clone size: NA
D gene: TRBD1

CDR3 protein: CASSYMTGGAGNTIYF
CDR3 DNA: TGTGCCAGCAGCTACATGACAGGGGGCGCGGGAAACACCATATATTTT
J gene: TRBJ1-3
V gene: TRBV7-2
clone size: NA
D gene: TRBD1

CDR3 protein: CASSSTANTGELFF
CDR3 DNA: TGTGCCAGCAGTTCGACAGCGAACACCGGGGAGCTGTTTTTT
J gene: TRBJ2-2
V gene: TRBV6-6
clone size: NA
D gene: NA

CDR3 protein: CASSLKVTTTTDTQYF
CDR3 DNA: TGTGCCAGCAGCTTAAAGGTCACGACAACCACAGATACGCAGTATTTT
J gene: TRBJ2-3
V gene: TRBV7-9
clone size: few
D gene: NA

CDR3 protein: CSVETVRGTEAFF
CDR3 DNA: TGCAGCGTTGAAACCGTCAGGGGCACTGAAGCTTTCTTT
J gene: TRBJ1-1
V gene: TRBV29-1
clone size: once
D gene: NA

CDR3 protein: CASRDRGRTDTQYF
CDR3 DNA: TGTGCCAGCAGAGACAGGGGGCGGACAGATACGCAGTATTTT
J gene: TRBJ2-3
V gene: TRBV6-1
clone size: NA
D gene: TRBD1

CDR3 protein: CASLYRDRVAKNIQYF
CDR3 DNA: TGCGCCAGCTTGTACCGGGACAGGGTAGCCAAAAACATTCAGTACTTC
J gene: TRBJ2-4
V gene: TRBV10-1
clone size: NA
D gene: TRBD1

CDR3 protein: CASSRPRGEQYF
CDR3 DNA: TGTGCCAGCAGCCGGCCCCGAGGCGAGCAGTACTTC
J gene: TRBJ2-7
V gene: TRBV11-2
clone size: NA
D gene: NA

CDR3 protein: CAWSVGSQETQYF
CDR3 DNA: TGTGCCTGGAGTGTCGGGAGCCAAGAGACCCAGTACTTC
J gene: TRBJ2-5
V gene: TRBV30
clone size: NA
D gene: NA

CDR3 protein: CASSLGQGAKTQYF
CDR3 DNA: TGTGCCAGCAGCTTAGGACAGGGGGCGAAGACCCAGTACTTC
J gene: TRBJ2-5
V gene: TRBV7-2
clone size: NA
D gene: TRBD1

CDR3 protein: CASSFSGAAPYTEAFF
CDR3 DNA: TGTGCCAGCAGCTTTAGTGGGGCAGCCCCATATACTGAAGCTTTCTTT
J gene: TRBJ1-1
V gene: TRBV7-2
clone size: NA
D gene: NA

CDR3 protein: CASRHVSGNTIYF
CDR3 DNA: TGTGCCAGCCGACACGTCTCTGGAAACACCATATATTTT
J gene: TRBJ1-3
V gene: TRBV6-1
clone size: once
D gene: NA

CDR3 protein: CASSIGGSNQPQHF
CDR3 DNA: TGTGCCAGTAGTATTGGAGGGAGTAATCAGCCCCAGCATTTT
J gene: TRBJ1-5
V gene: TRBV19
clone size: NA
D gene: NA

CDR3 protein: CASSPRTAGSGNTIYF
CDR3 DNA: TGTGCCAGCTCACCCCGGACAGCAGGCTCTGGAAACACCATATATTTT
J gene: TRBJ1-3
V gene: TRBV18
clone size: NA
D gene: NA

CDR3 protein: CASSLDGGRGRTEAFF
CDR3 DNA: TGTGCCAGCAGCTTAGATGGCGGCCGAGGGCGGACTGAAGCTTTCTTT
J gene: TRBJ1-1
V gene: TRBV7-2
clone size: NA
D gene: NA

CDR3 protein: CASSQVPRGGGGASYNEQFF
CDR3 DNA: TGCGCCAGCAGCCAAGTCCCCCGCGGGGGCGGGGGGGCATCCTACAATGAGCAGTTCTTC
J gene: TRBJ2-1
V gene: TRBV4-3
clone size: NA
D gene: TRBD2

CDR3 protein: CASSLWGGATNEKLFF
CDR3 DNA: TGTGCCAGCAGTTTATGGGGGGGGGCAACTAATGAAAAACTGTTTTTT
J gene: TRBJ1-4
V gene: TRBV28
clone size: NA
D gene: NA

CDR3 protein: CAWAGGYEQYF
CDR3 DNA: TGTGCCTGGGCCGGGGGCTACGAGCAGTACTTC
J gene: TRBJ2-7
V gene: TRBV30
clone size: NA
D gene: NA

CDR3 protein: CASRLRGGYGYTF
CDR3 DNA: TGTGCAAGTCGCTTAAGGGGAGGATACGGCTACACCTTC
J gene: TRBJ1-2
V gene: TRBV12-2
clone size: few
D gene: NA

CDR3 protein: CASSLGPSYGYTF
CDR3 DNA: TGTGCCAGCAGCTTAGGGCCCAGTTATGGCTACACCTTC
J gene: TRBJ1-2
V gene: TRBV7-8
clone size: NA
D gene: NA

CDR3 protein: CASSEDIPLGTQYF
CDR3 DNA: TGCGCCAGCAGCGAGGACATACCTCTGGGGACCCAGTACTTC
J gene: TRBJ2-5
V gene: TRBV5-1
clone size: NA
D gene: NA

CDR3 protein: CASKNRVEGWNQPQHF
CDR3 DNA: TGTGCCAGTAAAAACAGGGTAGAGGGTTGGAATCAGCCCCAGCATTTT
J gene: TRBJ1-5
V gene: TRBV19
clone size: NA
D gene: NA

CDR3 protein: CASTLGGNEAAFF
CDR3 DNA: TGTGCCAGCACCTTGGGGGGGAATGAGGCAGCTTTCTTT
J gene: TRBJ1-1
V gene: TRBV7-9
clone size: NA
D gene: NA

CDR3 protein: CASSGREGSSEKLFF
CDR3 DNA: TGTGCCAGCAGTGGGAGGGAAGGATCCTCGGAAAAACTGTTTTTT
J gene: TRBJ1-4
V gene: TRBV5-5
clone size: NA
D gene: NA

CDR3 protein: CAWGVDSNQPQHF
CDR3 DNA: TGTGCCTGGGGAGTAGATAGCAATCAGCCCCAGCATTTT
J gene: TRBJ1-5
V gene: TRBV30
clone size: once
D gene: NA

CDR3 protein: CASSSAGGGGANVLTF
CDR3 DNA: TGTGCCAGCAGTTCGGCAGGGGGTGGTGGGGCCAACGTCCTGACTTTC
J gene: TRBJ2-6
V gene: TRBV27
clone size: NA
D gene: TRBD1

CDR3 protein: CASSSVGTRGEKLFF
CDR3 DNA: TGTGCCAGCAGCTCCGTCGGGACAAGAGGTGAAAAACTGTTTTTT
J gene: TRBJ1-4
V gene: TRBV5-4
clone size: few
D gene: NA

CDR3 protein: CASSIDPLTGGRNYGYTF
CDR3 DNA: TGTGCCAGTAGTATAGACCCCTTGACAGGGGGCCGTAACTATGGCTACACCTTC
J gene: TRBJ1-2
V gene: TRBV19
clone size: NA
D gene: TRBD1

CDR3 protein: CATSRLLGVEEQPQHF
CDR3 DNA: TGTGCCACCAGCAGACTGCTCGGGGTTGAGGAACAGCCCCAGCATTTT
J gene: TRBJ1-5
V gene: TRBV15
clone size: few
D gene: NA

CDR3 protein: CASLGRGKMNTEAFF
CDR3 DNA: TGTGCCAGCCTAGGTCGCGGTAAGATGAACACTGAAGCTTTCTTT
J gene: TRBJ1-1
V gene: TRBV6-5
clone size: NA
D gene: NA